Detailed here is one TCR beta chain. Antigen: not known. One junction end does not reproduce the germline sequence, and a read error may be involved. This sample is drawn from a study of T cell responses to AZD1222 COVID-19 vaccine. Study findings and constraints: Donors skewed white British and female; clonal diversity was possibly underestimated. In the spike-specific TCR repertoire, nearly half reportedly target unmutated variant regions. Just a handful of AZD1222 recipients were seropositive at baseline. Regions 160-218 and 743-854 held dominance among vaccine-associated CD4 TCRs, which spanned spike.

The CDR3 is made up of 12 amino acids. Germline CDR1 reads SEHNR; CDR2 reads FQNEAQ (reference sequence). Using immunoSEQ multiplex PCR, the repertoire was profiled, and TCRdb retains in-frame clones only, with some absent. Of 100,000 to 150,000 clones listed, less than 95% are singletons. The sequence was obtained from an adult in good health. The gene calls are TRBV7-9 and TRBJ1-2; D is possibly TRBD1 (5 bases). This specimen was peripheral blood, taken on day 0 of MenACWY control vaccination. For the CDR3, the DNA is TGTGCCAGCAGCTTACAGGGCCCGGGCTACACTTTC. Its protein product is CASSLQGPGYTF.